In its sample, the clone carrying this TCR beta chain was seen many times. Its antigen is unknown. J was trimmed by 5 bases and V by 5 bases; bases with no gene match: 5. The CDR3 runs 13 residues. Looked up from germline, CDR1 is MNHEY and CDR2 is SVGAGI. TCRdb re-called the 5' RACE reads through MiXCR, storing one row per CDR3 protein. The repertoire consists of some 160,000 distinct CDR3 sequences, with roughly 9% occurring once and the leading ten covering roughly a third. These data originate in a study of T cells after yellow fever vaccination. Regarding the study as a whole: Though it reached lower strength, the secondary response hit its peak faster, day 5 versus 15.

This material consisted of CD8+ T cells sorted from PBMCs, taken 45 days after the yellow fever booster vaccination. The chain couples TRBV6-5 to TRBJ1-1; 7 bases match TRBD1. This clonotype originated in a man between 18 and 35 years old who received the YFV17D yellow fever vaccine. The CDR3 nucleotides read TGTGCCAGCAGTCCCACAGGGGTTACTGAAGCTTTCTTT. This gives the protein CASSPTGVTEAFF.